This passage covers 2 T cell receptor beta chains from one sample sequenced in a study of CD8 T cells in Susac syndrome. An amount of RNA that ranged from roughly 0.45 to 1 ug was reverse transcribed with random hexamers. Each CDR3 protein is one row after TCRdb ran MiXCR on the immunoSEQ multiplex PCR reads. The sample includes some 130,000 distinct CDR3 sequences, 90% to 95% of them seen just once. The specimen sequenced was CD4+ T cells from PBMCs. Receptor source: a human donor in good health.

The chain uses TRBV6-5 and TRBJ2-5; tentatively, D is TRBD2 (5 bases). The CDR3 totals 14 residues. Germline lookup yields CDR1 MNHEY and CDR2 SVGAGI. V was cut by 6 bases and J by 5 bases, with 16 bases left in between. As DNA, the CDR3 is TGTGCCAGCAGCACCTGGTTGGAGCGGGAGACCCAGTACTTC. It is translated as CASSTWLERETQYF.

The genes are TRBV30 and TRBJ1-2, with a tentative D call TRBD1 (6 bases). Trimming removed 0 bases from V and 5 bases from J, with 16 bases in between. The CDR3 runs 15 residues. CDR1 is GTSNPN, CDR2 SVGIG, per germline (reference sequence). The CDR3 DNA sequence: TGTGCCTGGAGTGTACTGGGACATCCCACTTATGGCTACACCTTC. Its translation is CAWSVLGHPTYGYTF.